These 3 T cell receptor beta chains were all obtained from the same sample, sequenced in a study of T cell responses to AZD1222 COVID-19 vaccine (dated by TCRdb to about 2021). Per the publication, the time point label means: about 28 days (+/-7) after the second vaccine dose. Receptors were amplified or captured by the immunoSEQ multiplex PCR assay. Here the immuneACCESS table is served through TCRdb, limited to in-frame sequences with V and J called. Missing clones are a known gap in these copies; in checked studies unresolved V genes cover under half, and the rest lacks a known reason. This sample has about 86,000 clones in its table, and around nine tenths of those were observed once. Less than 9% of the sample belongs to the ten largest clones. The input for sequencing was peripheral blood, taken 28 days after the second AZD1222 dose. Receptors were obtained from an adult who received the AZD1222 COVID-19 vaccine.

The gene calls are TRBV7-2 and TRBJ1-6, with 11 bases identical to TRBD1. The V gene's germline CDR1 is SGHTA and CDR2 FQGNSA. The CDR3 totals 15 residues. Unmatched junction bases numbered 2, after V lost 6 bases and J lost 4 bases. The CDR3 reads CASSRDRGYNSPLHF. In DNA, the CDR3 is TGTGCCAGCAGTAGGGACAGGGGGTATAATTCACCCCTCCACTTT.

Only one count was recorded for this clone. The chain recombines TRBV14 with TRBJ1-2; possible D gene TRBD1, 5 bases. The germline V gene encodes CDR1 SGHDN and CDR2 FVKESK. The germline V and J ends were trimmed by 6 bases and 3 bases, with 14 bases remaining between them. The CDR3 runs 14 residues. CDR3 coding DNA: TGTGCCAGCAGGGCGCAGGGTACGGACTATGGCTACACCTTC. Translation: CASRAQGTDYGYTF.

This clone was picked up one time. The CDR3 is CASSEIFRQGSEQYF. The CDR3, as DNA: TGTGCCAGCAGTGAAATCTTTAGACAGGGTAGCGAGCAGTACTTC. The chain recombines TRBV6-1 with TRBJ2-7; 7 positions agree with TRBD1. Unmatched junction bases numbered 10, after V lost 2 bases and J lost 6 bases. The CDR3 is 15 residues long. From germline, CDR1 is MNHNS and CDR2 SASEGT.